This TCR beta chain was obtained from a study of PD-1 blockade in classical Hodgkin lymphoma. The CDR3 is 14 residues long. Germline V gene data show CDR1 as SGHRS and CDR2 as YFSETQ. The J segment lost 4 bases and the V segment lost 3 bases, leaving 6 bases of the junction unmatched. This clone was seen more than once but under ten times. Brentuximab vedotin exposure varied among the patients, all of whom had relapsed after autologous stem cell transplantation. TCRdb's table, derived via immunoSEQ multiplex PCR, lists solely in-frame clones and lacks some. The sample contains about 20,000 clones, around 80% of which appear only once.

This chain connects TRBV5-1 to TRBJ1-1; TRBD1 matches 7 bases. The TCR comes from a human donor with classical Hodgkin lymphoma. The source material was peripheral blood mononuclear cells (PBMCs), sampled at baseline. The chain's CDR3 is CASSSTGVGTEAFF. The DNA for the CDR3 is TGCGCCAGCAGCTCCACAGGGGTGGGCACTGAAGCTTTCTTT.